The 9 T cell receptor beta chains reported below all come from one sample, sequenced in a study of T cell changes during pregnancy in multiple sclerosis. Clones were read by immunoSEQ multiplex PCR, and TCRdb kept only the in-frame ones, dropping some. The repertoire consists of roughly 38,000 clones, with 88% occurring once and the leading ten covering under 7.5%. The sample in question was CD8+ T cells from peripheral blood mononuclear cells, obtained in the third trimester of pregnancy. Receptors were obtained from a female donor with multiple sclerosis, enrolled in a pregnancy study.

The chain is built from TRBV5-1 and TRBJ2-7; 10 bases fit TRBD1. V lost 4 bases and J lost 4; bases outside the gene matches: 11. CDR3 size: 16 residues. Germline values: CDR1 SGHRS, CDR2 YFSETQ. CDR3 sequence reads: CASSTLPPGQGYEQYF. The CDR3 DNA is TGCGCCAGCAGCACATTACCCCCGGGACAGGGGTACGAGCAGTACTTC.

The CDR3 is CASSESPLEEKLFF. CDR3 in DNA: TGCGCCAGCAGTGAGTCGCCTCTAGAAGAAAAACTGTTTTTT. The gene calls are TRBV10-1 and TRBJ1-4; D is undetermined. V dropped 0 bases and J dropped 8 bases, with 10 bases sitting between them. The CDR3 has 14 amino acids. From germline, CDR1 is WNHNN and CDR2 SYGVQD (reference sequence).

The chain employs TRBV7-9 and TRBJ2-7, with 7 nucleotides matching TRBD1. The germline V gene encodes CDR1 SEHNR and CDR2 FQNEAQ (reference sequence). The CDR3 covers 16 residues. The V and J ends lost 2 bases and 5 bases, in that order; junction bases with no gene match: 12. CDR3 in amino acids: CASSLLFGQVGNEQYF. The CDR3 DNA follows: TGTGCCAGCAGCTTATTATTCGGACAGGTCGGGAACGAGCAGTACTTC.

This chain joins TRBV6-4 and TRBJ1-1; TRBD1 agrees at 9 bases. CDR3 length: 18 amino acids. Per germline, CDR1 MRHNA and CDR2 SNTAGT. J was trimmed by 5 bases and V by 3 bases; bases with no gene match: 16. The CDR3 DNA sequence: TGTGCCAGCAGTGAATCCCCCGATTGGACAGGGGTAAGGACTGAAGCTTTCTTT. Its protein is CASSESPDWTGVRTEAFF.

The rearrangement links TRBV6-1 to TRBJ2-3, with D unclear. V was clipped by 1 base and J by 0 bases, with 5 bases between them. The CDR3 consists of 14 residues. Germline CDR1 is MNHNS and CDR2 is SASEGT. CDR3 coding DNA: TGTGCCAGCAGTGAAGACTCGAGCACAGATACGCAGTATTTT. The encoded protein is CASSEDSSTDTQYF.

CDR3 bases: TGTGCCTGGAGTGTACTGGGGGGGGCAGGTGGCTACACCTTC. It translates to CAWSVLGGAGGYTF. The rearrangement uses TRBV30 and TRBJ1-2, with D perhaps matching TRBD1 (6 bases). Trimming shortened V by 0 bases and J by 7 bases, and 15 bases separated the two germline ends. Germline V gene data show CDR1 as GTSNPN and CDR2 as SVGIG (reference sequence). The CDR3 contains 14 residues.

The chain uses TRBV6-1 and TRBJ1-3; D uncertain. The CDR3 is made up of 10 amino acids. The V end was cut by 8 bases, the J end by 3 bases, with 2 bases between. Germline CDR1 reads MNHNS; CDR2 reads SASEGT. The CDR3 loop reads CASLGNTIYF. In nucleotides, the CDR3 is TGTGCCAGCCTTGGAAACACCATATATTTT.

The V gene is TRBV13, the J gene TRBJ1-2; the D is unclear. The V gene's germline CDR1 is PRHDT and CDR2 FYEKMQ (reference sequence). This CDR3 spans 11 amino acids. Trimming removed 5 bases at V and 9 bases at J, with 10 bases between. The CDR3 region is CASSPDLRYTF. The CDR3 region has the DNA TGTGCCAGCAGCCCCGACTTACGCTACACCTTC.

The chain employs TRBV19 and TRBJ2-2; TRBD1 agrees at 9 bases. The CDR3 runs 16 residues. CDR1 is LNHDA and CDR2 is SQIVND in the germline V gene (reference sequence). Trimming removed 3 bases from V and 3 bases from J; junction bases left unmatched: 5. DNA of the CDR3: TGTGCCAGTAGTATCGCGGGACAGGGCTACACCGGGGAGCTGTTTTTT. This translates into CASSIAGQGYTGELFF.